This TCR beta chain stems from a study of blood T cells in healthy people across ages. General study findings and limits: From one million sequenced T cells, diversity estimates were lower bounds.

CDR1 and CDR2 (germline): MNHNS, SASEGT. This CDR3 spans 22 amino acids. The germline V and J ends were trimmed by 6 bases and 0 bases, with 33 bases remaining between them. A second PCR, run for about 6 to 11 cycles, used a sample-barcoded 5' primer plus a J-beta primer mix. TCRdb re-called the 5' RACE reads with MiXCR, one entry per CDR3 protein. The profile shows around 1,600,000 distinct CDR3 sequences, 35% to 45% of them singletons. This clonotype has only a few counts. What it binds is unknown. The sample was blood. The TCR sequence derives from a woman younger than 30 in good health. The chain joins TRBV6-1 to TRBJ2-4, with D perhaps TRBD2 (5 bases). The CDR3 DNA reads TGTGCCAGCAGCAACCAGGCCCAGGCTGGAGCTGATAGCGACCGAGCCAAAAACATTCAGTACTTC. Translated: CASSNQAQAGADSDRAKNIQYF.